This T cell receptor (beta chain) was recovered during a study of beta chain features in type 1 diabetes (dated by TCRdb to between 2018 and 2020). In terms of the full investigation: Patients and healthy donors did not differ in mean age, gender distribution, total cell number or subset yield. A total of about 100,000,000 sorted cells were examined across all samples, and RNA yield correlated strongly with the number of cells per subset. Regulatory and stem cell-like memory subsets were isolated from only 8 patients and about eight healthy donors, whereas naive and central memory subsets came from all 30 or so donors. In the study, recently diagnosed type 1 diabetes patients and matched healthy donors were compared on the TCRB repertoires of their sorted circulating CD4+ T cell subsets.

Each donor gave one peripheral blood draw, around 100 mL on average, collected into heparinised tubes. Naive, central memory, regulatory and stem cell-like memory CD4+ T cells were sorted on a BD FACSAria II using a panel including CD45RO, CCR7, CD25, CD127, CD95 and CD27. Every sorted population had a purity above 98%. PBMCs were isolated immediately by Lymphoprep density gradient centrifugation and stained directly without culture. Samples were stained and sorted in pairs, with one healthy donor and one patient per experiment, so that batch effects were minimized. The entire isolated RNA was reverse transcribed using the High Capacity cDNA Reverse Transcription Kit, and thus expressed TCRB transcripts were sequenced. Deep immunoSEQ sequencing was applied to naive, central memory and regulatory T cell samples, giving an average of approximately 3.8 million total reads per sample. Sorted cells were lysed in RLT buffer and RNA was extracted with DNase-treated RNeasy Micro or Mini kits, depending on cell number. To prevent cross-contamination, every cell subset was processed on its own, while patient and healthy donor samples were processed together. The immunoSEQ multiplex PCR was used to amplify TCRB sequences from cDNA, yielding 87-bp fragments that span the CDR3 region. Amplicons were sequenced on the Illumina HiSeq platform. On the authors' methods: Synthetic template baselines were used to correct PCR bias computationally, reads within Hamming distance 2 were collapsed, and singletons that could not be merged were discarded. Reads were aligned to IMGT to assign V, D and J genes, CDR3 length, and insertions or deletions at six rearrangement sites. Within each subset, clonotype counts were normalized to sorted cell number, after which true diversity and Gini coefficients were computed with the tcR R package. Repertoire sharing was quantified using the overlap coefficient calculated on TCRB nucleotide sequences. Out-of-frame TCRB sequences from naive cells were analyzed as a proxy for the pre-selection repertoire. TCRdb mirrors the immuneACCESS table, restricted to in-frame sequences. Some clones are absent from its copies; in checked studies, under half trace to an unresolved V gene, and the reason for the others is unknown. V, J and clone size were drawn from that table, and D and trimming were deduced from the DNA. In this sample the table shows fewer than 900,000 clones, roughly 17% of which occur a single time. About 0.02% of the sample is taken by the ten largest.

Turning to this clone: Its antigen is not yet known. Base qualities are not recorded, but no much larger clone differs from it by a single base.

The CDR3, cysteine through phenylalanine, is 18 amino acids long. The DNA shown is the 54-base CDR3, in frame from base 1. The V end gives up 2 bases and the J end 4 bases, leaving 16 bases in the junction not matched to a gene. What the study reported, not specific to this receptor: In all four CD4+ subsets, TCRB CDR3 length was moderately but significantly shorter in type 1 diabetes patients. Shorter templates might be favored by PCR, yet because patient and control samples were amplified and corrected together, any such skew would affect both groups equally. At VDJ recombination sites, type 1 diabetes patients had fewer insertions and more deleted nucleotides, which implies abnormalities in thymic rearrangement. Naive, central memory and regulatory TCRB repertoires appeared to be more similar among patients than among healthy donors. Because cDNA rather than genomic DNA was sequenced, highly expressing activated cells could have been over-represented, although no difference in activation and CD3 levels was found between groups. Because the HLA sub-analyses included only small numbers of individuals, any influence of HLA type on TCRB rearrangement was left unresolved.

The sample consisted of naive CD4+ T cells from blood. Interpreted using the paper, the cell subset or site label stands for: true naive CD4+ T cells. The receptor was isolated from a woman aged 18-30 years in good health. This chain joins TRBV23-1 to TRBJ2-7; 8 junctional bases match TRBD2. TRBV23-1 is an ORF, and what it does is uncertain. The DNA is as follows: TGCGCCAGCAGTCAACGTCAAAGTTTCGGGGGGGTCTGGTACGAGCAGTACTTC. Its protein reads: CASSQRQSFGGVWYEQYF.